These 8 T cell receptor beta chains originate from one sample sequenced in a study of shared clonotypes between healthy human individuals. The assay was immunoSEQ multiplex PCR, and TCRdb's table has in-frame clones only and misses some. The sample has 1,100,000 or so clones, around 82% seen once. Material for sequencing was memory CD4+ T cells from PBMCs. The sample's subset: CD45RA-negative fraction. The receptors come from a man aged 18 to 30 in good health. Some clones in this sample may be carry-over from other donors' samples.

The V gene is TRBV7-9, the J gene TRBJ1-5; tentatively, D is TRBD1 (6 bases). The CDR3 is 14 amino acids. Trimming removed 5 bases at V and 3 bases at J, with 11 bases between. CDR1 and CDR2 from the germline V gene are SEHNR and FQNEAQ (reference sequence). The CDR3 sequence: CASSPGTNNQPQHF. The CDR3 DNA reads TGTGCCAGCAGCCCCGGGACAAACAATCAGCCCCAGCATTTT. The entire variable domain, with the rest obtained from reference TRBV7-9 and TRBJ1-5, is as follows: DTGVSQNPRHKITKRGQNVTFRCDPISEHNRLYWYRQTLGQGPEFLTYFQNEAQLEKSRLLSDRFSAERPKGSFSTLEIQRTEQGDSAMYLCASSPGTNNQPQHFGDGTRLSIL.

The gene calls are TRBV7-3 and TRBJ1-2; the D gene is possibly TRBD1 (6 bases). The V end was cut by 4 bases, the J end by 6 bases, with 12 bases between. This CDR3 comprises 13 residues. Looked up from germline, CDR1 is SGHTA and CDR2 is FQGTGA. The CDR3 DNA follows: TGTGCCAGCAGCTACAGGGATCGGAATGGCTACACCTTC. Its translation is CASSYRDRNGYTF.

The chain's CDR3 is CASRPLLGQSNTGELFF. As DNA, the CDR3 is TGTGCCAGCAGGCCACTGCTGGGACAGTCGAACACCGGGGAGCTGTTTTTT. This sequence joins TRBV11-1 and TRBJ2-2; TRBD1 matches at 7 bases. CDR1 is SGHAT and CDR2 is FQDESV in the germline V gene (reference sequence). Losses at the gene ends were 6 bases for V and 0 bases for J; bases not matched to a gene: 10. CDR3 length: 17 amino acids.

This chain joins TRBV7-2 and TRBJ1-2; D gene unclear. Trimming removed 5 bases from V and 4 bases from J, with 11 bases in between. Germline assignment: CDR1 SGHTA and CDR2 FQGNSA. This CDR3 region has 13 residues. The CDR3 region has the DNA TGTGCCAGCAGCCCCCGGGAAGGCTATGGCTACACCTTC. Protein: CASSPREGYGYTF.

CDR3 DNA: TGTGCCAGCAGTTTACCGACACTAAGCTCTGGAAACACCATATATTTT. Protein: CASSLPTLSSGNTIYF. This sequence joins TRBV28 and TRBJ1-3; D remains ambiguous. The ends were cut back, 2 bases at V and 0 bases at J, with 11 bases in the middle. The length of the CDR3 is 16 residues. Germline loops: CDR1 MDHEN, CDR2 SYDVKM. The entire variable domain, with the rest obtained from reference TRBV28 and TRBJ1-3, is as follows: DVKVTQSSRYLVKRTGEKVFLECVQDMDHENMFWYRQDPGLGLRLIYFSYDVKMKEKGDIPEGYSVSREKKERFSLILESASTNQTSMYLCASSLPTLSSGNTIYFGEGSWLTVV.

The chain is built from TRBV25-1 and TRBJ2-1; 14 nucleotides align to TRBD2. V gave up 4 bases and J gave up 3 bases; unmatched junction bases: 5. From germline, CDR1 is MGHDK and CDR2 SYGVNS. The CDR3 length is 17 residues. CDR3 protein: CASSGLAGGTIYNEQFF. The CDR3 coding sequence is TGTGCCAGCAGTGGACTAGCGGGGGGGACCATCTACAATGAGCAGTTCTTC.

On this clone: With only one base between it and a far larger clone, this is likely a read error. This sequence joins TRBV5-1 and TRBJ2-1; D call uncertain. Germline CDR1 is SGHRS and CDR2 is YFSETQ. V shed 1 base and J shed 3 bases, with 5 bases lying between them. This CDR3 is 13 amino acids long. This chain's CDR3 is CASSLPIYNEQFF. CDR3 sequence (DNA): TGCGCCAGCAGCTTGCCTATCTACAATGAGCAGTTCTTC.

V gene TRBV19 combines with J gene TRBJ2-2, with TRBD2 as a possible D gene (6 bases). The V gene's germline CDR1 is LNHDA and CDR2 SQIVND (reference sequence). The V gene lost 3 bases and the J gene lost 2 bases, with 16 bases spanning the gap. This CDR3 is built from 17 residues. CDR3 sequence (DNA): TGTGCCAGTAGTATCGGTCTAGCGAGATCCAACACCGGGGAGCTGTTTTTT. Residues: CASSIGLARSNTGELFF.